What follows are 27 T cell receptor beta chains derived from one specimen sequenced in a study of blood T cell repertoires in COVID-19. The data were produced by immunoSEQ multiplex PCR, yet TCRdb's version contains in-frame clones alone and is incomplete. The sample lists about 180,000 clones; around 79% were seen once. The sample was peripheral blood. The origin of the receptors is an older woman with COVID-19, enrolled during active disease.

J is TRBJ1-5 and V is TRBV28, with 7 bases lining up with TRBD1. Germline lookup yields CDR1 MDHEN and CDR2 SYDVKM. The V segment lost 1 base and the J segment 3 bases; nucleotides outside the gene matches: 3. CDR3 size: 15 residues. The CDR3 DNA follows: TGTGCCAGCAGTTTATTGGGACAGTCCAATCAGCCCCAGCATTTT. This sequence encodes CASSLLGQSNQPQHF.

The chain employs TRBV6-2 or TRBV6-3 and TRBJ2-6; D not resolved. CDR1 is MNHEY, CDR2 SVGEGT, per germline. The CDR3 extends over 16 amino acids. Trimming took 6 bases from V and 0 from J, leaving 12 bases between them. The DNA for the CDR3 is TGTGCCAGCAGCCACCCACCGGGCTCTGGGGCCAACGTCCTGACTTTC. Translated, it gives CASSHPPGSGANVLTF.

Here the CDR3 reads CASGRRGRVSNQPQHF. DNA for the CDR3: TGTGCCAGTGGAAGGCGGGGTAGAGTTAGCAATCAGCCCCAGCATTTT. This chain links TRBV19 with TRBJ1-5; D gene uncertain. In germline, CDR1 is LNHDA, CDR2 SQIVND (reference sequence). This CDR3 has 16 residues. The V end lost 8 bases, the J end lost 0 bases, and 17 bases lay between the germline ends.

The chain joins TRBV5-1 to TRBJ2-1; weak D call: TRBD2 (6 bases). V lost 4 bases and J 8 bases, leaving 19 bases between the germline ends. CDR1 SGHRS and CDR2 YFSETQ come from the germline V gene. The CDR3 sequence is 15 residues long. In nucleotides, the CDR3 is TGCGCCAGCAGCCTTAACATGGCGGGAAACGATGAGCAGTTCTTC. This encodes CASSLNMAGNDEQFF.

This chain links TRBV11-2 with TRBJ2-1, with TRBD2 matching 10 bases. Looked up from germline, CDR1 is SGHAT and CDR2 is FQNNGV. CDR3 length: 16 residues. J gave up 6 bases and V 2 bases, and 7 bases lay outside the gene matches. The CDR3 DNA reads as TGTGCCAGCAGCTTACTACGACTAGCGGGTTCCAATGAGCAGTTCTTC. This sequence encodes CASSLLRLAGSNEQFF.

This chain uses TRBV10-3 with TRBJ1-2; the D is unclear. This CDR3 is 16 amino acids long. Deletions cut 0 bases from V and 8 bases from J, with 19 bases between. In germline, CDR1 is ENHRY, CDR2 SYGVKD. CDR3 in DNA: TGTGCCATCAGTGAGTCGAAATCTAGGGCTACGGGGGGCTACACCTTC. This sequence encodes CAISESKSRATGGYTF.

The rearrangement links TRBV2 to TRBJ1-5; a possible D gene is TRBD1 (5 bases). CDR3 length equals 14 residues. V was trimmed by 6 bases and J by 2 bases, leaving 11 bases between them. Looked up from germline, CDR1 is SNHLY and CDR2 is FYNNEI. CDR3 in DNA: TGTGCCAGCAGCAAAGACAGAGGCAATCAGCCCCAGCATTTT. Translated: CASSKDRGNQPQHF.

The chain is built from TRBV7-2 and TRBJ2-7, with 10 bases matching TRBD2. The CDR3 consists of 13 residues. V shed 2 bases and J 6 bases; nucleotides not matched to a gene: 1. CDR1 and CDR2 from the germline V gene are SGHTA and FQGNSA. The CDR3 spells CASSLTSGAEQYV. Here the CDR3 DNA reads TGTGCCAGCAGCTTAACTAGCGGGGCCGAGCAGTACGTC.

The CDR3 is CASSLLAGGDEQFF. For the CDR3, the DNA is TGTGCCAGCAGCCTACTAGCGGGAGGGGATGAGCAGTTCTTC. The J gene is TRBJ2-1, the V gene TRBV7-9, with TRBD2 matching 13 bases. Germline V gives CDR1 SEHNR, CDR2 FQNEAQ (reference sequence). The CDR3 runs to 14 residues. V dropped 5 bases and J dropped 8; count of bases not matched to a gene: 3.

The chain combines TRBV10-3 with TRBJ2-3; 8 bases map to TRBD2. Germline CDR1 reads ENHRY; CDR2 reads SYGVKD. Trimming removed 6 bases from V and 8 bases from J; junction bases left unmatched: 10. The CDR3 runs 14 residues. The CDR3 DNA is TGTGCCATCAGGGAACTAGCGGATGACGTTACGCAGTATTTT. It specifies CAIRELADDVTQYF.

This CDR3 is CATSFGLPYEQYF. The CDR3, as DNA: TGCGCCACAAGCTTCGGGTTACCCTACGAGCAGTACTTC. The chain couples TRBV10-2 to TRBJ2-7; D is unclear. The CDR3 runs to 13 residues. In germline, CDR1 is WSHSY, CDR2 SAAADI. Deletions cut 10 bases from V and 2 bases from J, with 15 bases between.

DNA of the CDR3: TGTGCCAGTGGTCTAGCGGTAACTTTCAATGAGCAGTTCTTC. Amino acids: CASGLAVTFNEQFF. The chain couples TRBV19 to TRBJ2-1; 7 positions match TRBD2. The CDR3 spans 14 residues. V shed 8 bases, J shed 6 bases, and the junction held 10 bases outside the gene matches. Germline CDR1 is LNHDA and CDR2 is SQIVND (reference sequence).

The chain combines TRBV18 with TRBJ2-7, with 13 positions matching TRBD2. V shed 3 bases, J shed 3 bases, and the junction held 2 bases outside the gene matches. From germline, CDR1 is KGHSH and CDR2 LQKENI. The CDR3 covers 15 residues. CDR3 sequence reads: CASSPRTSGSYEQYF. The CDR3 bases are TGTGCCAGCTCACCGCGGACTAGCGGGAGCTACGAGCAGTACTTC.

The chain combines TRBV29-1 with TRBJ2-3, with D perhaps matching TRBD2 (5 bases). The V gene's germline CDR1 is SQVTM and CDR2 ANQGSEA. This CDR3 contains 16 residues. V was trimmed by 2 bases and J by 0 bases, leaving 15 bases between them. The CDR3 loop reads CSVELTGSGSTDTQYF. CDR3 in DNA: TGCAGCGTTGAACTCACGGGGTCCGGGAGCACAGATACGCAGTATTTT.

The table lists this clone with a count of one. The chain links TRBV27 to TRBJ2-5, with 9 nucleotides matching TRBD2. The ends lost 5 bases at V and 5 bases at J; junction bases unmatched: 9. The CDR3 length is 15 residues. From germline, CDR1 is MNHEY and CDR2 SMNVEV (reference sequence). CDR3 bases: TGTGCCAGCAGTGCTGGCCTAGCGGGACAGGAGACCCAGTACTTC. Translation gives CASSAGLAGQETQYF.

The chain carries TRBV19 and TRBJ1-1; weak D call: TRBD1 (5 bases). This CDR3 is 14 amino acids long. The ends were cut back, 4 bases at V and 0 bases at J, with 9 bases in the middle. In germline, CDR1 is LNHDA, CDR2 SQIVND (reference sequence). Here the CDR3 DNA reads TGTGCCAGTAGTAGTCGACAGATGAACACTGAAGCTTTCTTT. Amino acid sequence: CASSSRQMNTEAFF.

The V gene is TRBV28, the J gene TRBJ1-2; D might be TRBD1 (6 bases). The ends were cut back, 1 base at V and 8 bases at J, with 17 bases in the middle. Per germline, CDR1 MDHEN and CDR2 SYDVKM. The CDR3 extends over 15 amino acids. The chain's CDR3 is CASSLSSWGPRGYTF. Written as DNA, the CDR3 is TGTGCCAGCAGTTTATCCTCTTGGGGGCCGAGGGGCTACACCTTC.

This chain joins TRBV5-1 and TRBJ2-5; 9 nucleotides align to TRBD1. The CDR3 extends over 14 amino acids. CDR1 and CDR2 from the germline V gene are SGHRS and YFSETQ. Losses at the gene ends were 5 bases for V and 4 bases for J; bases not matched to a gene: 6. The CDR3, as DNA: TGCGCCAGCAGGGGGACGGACAGGGGAGAGACCCAGTACTTC. Translating gives CASRGTDRGETQYF.

The chain joins TRBV5-1 to TRBJ1-1; D gene uncertain. The ends were cut back, 4 bases at V and 2 bases at J, with 9 bases in the middle. Germline CDR1 reads SGHRS; CDR2 reads YFSETQ. The CDR3 extends over 13 amino acids. CDR3 in DNA: TGCGCCAGCAGCCCTGTCTTAAACACTGAAGCTTTCTTT. It is translated as CASSPVLNTEAFF.

This clone showed up just once. The chain carries TRBV10-1 and TRBJ2-2; tentatively, D is TRBD1 (6 bases). The V gene lost 3 bases and the J gene lost 0 bases, with 20 bases spanning the gap. Germline-derived CDR1 and CDR2 are WNHNN and SYGVQD (reference sequence). The CDR3 has 19 amino acids. CDR3 protein: CASSDFQGRRTTNTGELFF. The DNA for the CDR3 is TGCGCCAGCAGTGATTTTCAGGGGCGACGAACCACGAACACCGGGGAGCTGTTTTTT.

The chain carries TRBV3-1 (or the pseudogene TRBV3-2) and TRBJ2-1; 7 bases match TRBD2. CDR1 and CDR2 (germline): LGHDT, YNNKEL (reference sequence). The junction had 8 bases not matched to a gene; V was cut back by 5 bases and J by 7 bases. CDR3 length: 14 amino acids. The CDR3 spells CASSGASGWNEQFF. For the CDR3, the DNA is TGTGCCAGCAGCGGGGCTAGCGGTTGGAATGAGCAGTTCTTC.

The V and J genes are TRBV5-5 and TRBJ2-7; TRBD2 is a possible D gene (6 bases). The CDR3 has 13 residues. Trimming stripped 0 bases from V and 4 bases from J, with 8 bases between. Germline CDR1 reads SGHKS; CDR2 reads YYEKEE (reference sequence). The CDR3 DNA reads as TGTGCCAGCAGCTTGGTGGGGGGATACGAGCAGTACGTC. Its protein product is CASSLVGGYEQYV.

The chain carries TRBV15 and TRBJ1-2; no reliable D call. Germline V CDR1 and CDR2: LNHNV, YYDKDF (reference sequence). V dropped 5 bases and J dropped 0 bases, with 13 bases sitting between them. The length of the CDR3 is 15 residues. The CDR3 reads CATSGAGSTNYGYTF. CDR3 coding DNA: TGTGCCACCAGCGGAGCAGGTTCCACTAACTATGGCTACACCTTC.

This chain links TRBV5-4 with TRBJ2-5, with 11 bases lining up with TRBD2. V lost 4 bases to trimming and J lost 5 bases; unmatched junction nucleotides: 10. CDR3 size: 16 residues. CDR1 is SGHNT and CDR2 is YYREEE in the germline V gene (reference sequence). The DNA for the CDR3 is TGTGCCAGCAGCCCAGCTAGCGGGGGGCGTGGGGAGACCCAGTACTTC. Translation gives CASSPASGGRGETQYF.

The chain combines TRBV28 with TRBJ1-1, with 7 bases fitting TRBD1. After removal of 6 bases from V and 2 bases from J, the junction contained 9 bases not matched to a gene. CDR1 and CDR2 (germline): MDHEN, SYDVKM. This CDR3 region has 15 residues. The CDR3 region has the DNA TGTGCCAGCAGCTTCCCCGGACAGGCCAACACTGAAGCTTTCTTT. Its protein is CASSFPGQANTEAFF. The full variable domain, with the rest looked up from reference TRBV28 and TRBJ1-1, is DVKVTQSSRYLVKRTGEKVFLECVQDMDHENMFWYRQDPGLGLRLIYFSYDVKMKEKGDIPEGYSVSREKKERFSLILESASTNQTSMYLCASSFPGQANTEAFFGQGTRLTVV.

V usage is TRBV19 and J usage is TRBJ2-1, with 10 bases identical to TRBD1. This CDR3 is 17 amino acids long. V shed 5 bases, J shed 8 bases, and the junction held 15 bases outside the gene matches. Germline values: CDR1 LNHDA, CDR2 SQIVND (reference sequence). In DNA form, the CDR3 reads TGTGCCAGTAGTTCTCTCATACCGGGACAGGGGACACATGAGCAGTTCTTC. It is translated as CASSSLIPGQGTHEQFF.

This chain links TRBV10-1 with TRBJ2-5, with a weak D call TRBD2 (5 bases). Trimming cost V 0 bases and J 2 bases, with 13 bases left between them. Germline CDR1 reads WNHNN; CDR2 reads SYGVQD (reference sequence). This CDR3 spans 16 amino acids. CDR3 loop: CASSESDSPGQETQYF. For the CDR3, the DNA is TGCGCCAGCAGTGAGTCGGACTCCCCGGGTCAAGAGACCCAGTACTTC.